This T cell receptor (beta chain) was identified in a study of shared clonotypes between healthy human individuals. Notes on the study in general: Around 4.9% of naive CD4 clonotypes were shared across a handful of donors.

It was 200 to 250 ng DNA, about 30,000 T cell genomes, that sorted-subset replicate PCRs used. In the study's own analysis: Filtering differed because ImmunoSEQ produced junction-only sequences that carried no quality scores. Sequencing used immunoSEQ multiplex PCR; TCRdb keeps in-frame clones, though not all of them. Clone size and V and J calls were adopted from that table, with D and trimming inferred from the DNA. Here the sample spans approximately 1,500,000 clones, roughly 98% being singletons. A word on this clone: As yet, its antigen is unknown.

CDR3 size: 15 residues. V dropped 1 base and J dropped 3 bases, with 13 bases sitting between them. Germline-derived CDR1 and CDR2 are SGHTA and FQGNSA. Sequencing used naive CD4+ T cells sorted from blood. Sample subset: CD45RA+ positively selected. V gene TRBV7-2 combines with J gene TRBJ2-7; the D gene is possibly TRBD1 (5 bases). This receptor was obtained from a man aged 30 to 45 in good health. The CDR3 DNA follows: TGTGCCAGCAGCTTAGGAGGTATCAGGGTCTACGAGCAGTACTTC. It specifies CASSLGGIRVYEQYF.